The rows below give T cell receptor beta chains drawn from one sample of a study of cytomegalovirus exposure and HLA in healthy donors. TCRdb's table, derived via immunoSEQ multiplex PCR, lists solely in-frame clones and lacks some. This repertoire shows roughly 54,000 clones, 82% found once; its top ten account for 2.5% to 3%. Sequencing was carried out using PBMCs. The receptors here all came from a man in his fifties or sixties in good health and CMV-seronegative. Both conserved end residues are part of each CDR3. The D gene is left open where the match is weak. Rows may omit the clone size; those that give it use once, few, many or a size class.

clone size	V gene	J gene	D gene	CDR3 DNA	CDR3 protein
NA	TRBV5-1	TRBJ2-4	NA	TGCGCCAGCAGCCAATGGAACACCCCGGGGGCCAAAAACATTCAGTACTTC	CASSQWNTPGAKNIQYF
NA	TRBV28	TRBJ2-7	NA	TGTGCCAGCAGTTTATCGGGACACCCTTACGAGCAGTACTTC	CASSLSGHPYEQYF
NA	TRBV19	TRBJ2-7	TRBD1	TGTGCCAGTAGTACAAGACAGGGGCCCTTGGACGAGCAGTACTTC	CASSTRQGPLDEQYF
NA	TRBV7-2	TRBJ2-6	TRBD1	TGTGCCAGCAGCTTAATAGGGGGCGCTGGGGCCAACGTCCTGACTTTC	CASSLIGGAGANVLTF
once	TRBV4-2	TRBJ2-3	TRBD2	TGTGCCAGCAGCCAAGATCCTAGCGGAGACACAGATACGCAGTATTTT	CASSQDPSGDTDTQYF
once	TRBV11-2	TRBJ2-7	NA	TGTGCCAGCAGCTTAGTGGTTGGGCAGGGCTCCTACGAGCAGTACTTC	CASSLVVGQGSYEQYF
NA	TRBV25-1	TRBJ1-1	TRBD1	TGTGCCAGCAGAAAACCGACAGGGAAAGGAGAGAACACTGAAGCTTTCTTT	CASRKPTGKGENTEAFF
few	TRBV18	TRBJ2-2	NA	TGTGCCAGCTCATCGTGGGCCGACACCGGGGAGCTGTTTTTT	CASSSWADTGELFF
NA	TRBV7-2	TRBJ1-5	NA	TGTGCCAGCAGCTTAGGGCCAGTTTATAGCAATCAGCCCCAGCATTTT	CASSLGPVYSNQPQHF
NA	TRBV13	TRBJ2-5	TRBD1	TGTGCCAGCAGCCCCCGGGACAGCCAAGAGACCCAGTACTTC	CASSPRDSQETQYF
NA	TRBV19	TRBJ1-5	NA	TGTGCCAGTAGTATTCGGACAGATAGCAATCAGCCCCAGCATTTT	CASSIRTDSNQPQHF
NA	TRBV5-6	TRBJ2-5	NA	TGTGCCAGCAGCTCCGGAGGCGGGGGCGCAGAGACCCAGTACTTC	CASSSGGGGAETQYF
once	TRBV7-3	TRBJ1-3	NA	TGTGCCAGCAGCTTAAAGGGGGAGGGTACTGGAAACACCATATATTTT	CASSLKGEGTGNTIYF
NA	TRBV10-3	TRBJ2-7	TRBD2	TGTGCCATCAGGGGCACGGGGGGGTCCTACGAGCAGTACTTC	CAIRGTGGSYEQYF
NA	TRBV28	TRBJ2-3	NA	TGTGCCAGCAGTTTAACGTGGTTGGGGAGCTCCACAGATACGCAGTATTTT	CASSLTWLGSSTDTQYF
NA	TRBV5-4	TRBJ1-2	TRBD1	TGTGCCAGCAGCTGGGACAGACGCCGGAGTGGCTACACCTTC	CASSWDRRRSGYTF
NA	TRBV5-4	TRBJ2-7	TRBD2	TGTGCCAGCAGGCTTGCGGGGGGGGTCGAGTACTTC	CASRLAGGVEYF
NA	TRBV19	TRBJ2-4	TRBD1	TGTGCCAGTAGTAGACAGGGAAACGATTTCAAAAACATTCAGTACTTC	CASSRQGNDFKNIQYF
NA	TRBV7-9	TRBJ2-5	TRBD2	TGTGCCAGTCGAGTGGCGGGGGTAAATCAAGAGACCCAGTACTTC	CASRVAGVNQETQYF
NA	TRBV7-3	TRBJ2-3	NA	TGTGCCAGCAGTTCAACCGCGGGAACGAATACGCAGTATTTT	CASSSTAGTNTQYF
few	TRBV6-6	TRBJ1-4	TRBD1	TGTGCCAGCAGACCAGACAGGGGTTCTCAAGAAAAACTGTTTTTT	CASRPDRGSQEKLFF
NA	TRBV6-4	TRBJ1-6	TRBD1	TGTGCCAGCAAGGGCCAGGGGGATTCACCCCTCCACTTT	CASKGQGDSPLHF
NA	TRBV10-3	TRBJ2-7	NA	TGTGCCATCAGTGAGGGGCAGTTCAACTACGAGCAGTACTTC	CAISEGQFNYEQYF
NA	TRBV7-6	TRBJ2-5	NA	TGTGCCAGCAGCTTAGCGAGGAAGACAGAGACCCAGTACTTC	CASSLARKTETQYF
NA	TRBV19	TRBJ1-5	NA	TGTGCCAGTAGTTCGGACATGGGTAGCAATCAGCCCCAGCATTTT	CASSSDMGSNQPQHF
NA	TRBV15	TRBJ1-1	TRBD1	TGTGCCACCAGCAGAGATAAGGACAGGGTGGGCACTGAAGCTTTCTTT	CATSRDKDRVGTEAFF